This TCR beta chain was observed in a study of T-cell reconstitution after alpha-beta-depleted transplantation in children. The authors prepared the TCRbeta library with unique molecular identifiers. TCRdb independently ran MiXCR on the PCR reads; one entry per CDR3 protein. This sample has about 130,000 distinct CDR3 sequences, with about 9.9% found just once. The receptor was isolated from a girl under three years old who had a stem cell transplant for combined immunodeficiency, so the T cells may come from the graft donor. The sample consisted of PBMCs, mostly from graft donor cells, taken 180 days after TCRalphabeta/CD19-depleted stem cell transplant.

CDR3 loop: CSARGLAGGNEQFF. The CDR3 DNA reads as TGCAGTGCTAGAGGACTAGCGGGAGGAAATGAGCAGTTCTTC. The chain combines TRBV20-1 with TRBJ2-1; 13 nucleotides agree with TRBD2. This CDR3 spans 14 amino acids. Germline values: CDR1 DFQATT, CDR2 SNEGSKA (reference sequence). With 1 base clipped from V and 7 bases from J, the junction kept 1 base outside the gene matches.